This TCR beta chain was sequenced in a study of shared clonotypes between healthy human individuals. Study-level findings and limits: Sequencing depth was predicted to influence how clonotypes are shared among donors.

This clone appeared once. Antigen: not known. In the source study's methods: ImmunoSEQ gave junction-only sequences without quality scores, so filtering differed. This table comes from immunoSEQ multiplex PCR, and its TCRdb copy is limited to in-frame clones, with some not included. The D gene and trimming were derived from the DNA, and the V and J assignments and clone size from that table. The sample records 2 million to 3 million clones, approximately 94% being singletons. Donors included only healthy HIV-negative adults lacking recent acute infections or vaccinations. Division of CD4+ cells produced a CD45RA+ naive subset and a CD45RA-negative memory subset. Sequencing used naive CD4+ T cells from PBMCs. The subset denotes: CD45RA+ positively selected. The TCR was taken from a young man in good health. Some clones in this sample may be carry-over from other donors' samples.

The CDR3 DNA sequence: TGTGCCAGCTCACCACCCTATTACCTGACAGGGGGCGGAGGCTACACCTTC. Amino acid sequence: CASSPPYYLTGGGGYTF. The chain recombines TRBV18 with TRBJ1-2; 10 nucleotides agree with TRBD1. Per germline, CDR1 KGHSH and CDR2 LQKENI. Trimming removed 0 bases from V and 8 bases from J; junction bases left unmatched: 12. The CDR3 has 17 residues. The full variable domain, completed using reference TRBV18 and TRBJ1-2, is NAGVMQNPRHLVRRRGQEARLRCSPMKGHSHVYWYRQLPEEGLKFMVYLQKENIIDESGMPKERFSAEFPKEGPSILRIQQVVRGDSAAYFCASSPPYYLTGGGGYTFGSGTRLTVV.